A selection of T cell receptor beta chains follows, all from one sample in a study of blood T cells in healthy people across ages. TCRdb recomputed calls from the 5' RACE reads with MiXCR, one row per CDR3 protein. Counted here are approximately 1,000,000 distinct CDR3 sequences, more than 30% occurring once; the ten biggest clones make up roughly 14%. Material for sequencing was blood. These receptors were taken from a man younger than 35 in good health. Both conserved end residues are part of each CDR3.

>TRBV11-1|TRBJ1-6
CASRSGTAYNSPLHF
>TRBV20-1|TRBJ2-3
CSARDSDRSTDTQYF
>TRBV4-3|TRBJ2-7
CASSQAASSSYEQYF
>TRBV7-8|TRBJ2-7
CASSLVGTGYEQYF
>TRBV18|TRBJ1-1
CASSPQGTPTEAFF
>TRBV3-1|TRBJ2-1
CASTGTSGYNEQFF
>TRBV29-1|TRBJ1-1
CSVAPAGGTEAFF
>TRBV3-1|TRBJ1-1
CASSPRRNTEAFF
>TRBV9|TRBJ1-1
CASSAGATNTEAFF
>TRBV20-1|TRBJ1-4
CSAINRAANEKLFF
>TRBV10-3|TRBJ1-1
CAISESLGGPDTEAFF
>TRBV12-3/TRBV12-4|TRBJ2-3
CASSFAGGGDTQYF
>TRBV4-1|TRBJ2-1
CASSLRTGSSSYNEQFF
>TRBV29-1|TRBJ1-1
CSVEEGMGFMNTEAFF
>TRBV7-2|TRBJ2-3
CTSSLGTTSWADTQYF
>TRBV2|TRBJ1-5
CASSENLGTQHF
>TRBV27|TRBJ1-5
CASSSLIRGQPQHF
>TRBV20-1|TRBJ1-5
CSALTGGNQPQHF
>TRBV20-1|TRBJ2-5
CSATMGSFQETQYF
>TRBV7-9|TRBJ2-7
CASSWDREREAQYF
>TRBV20-1|TRBJ2-5
CSAPSAGETQYF
>TRBV4-2|TRBJ1-2
CASSQRGDNYGYTF
>TRBV6-6|TRBJ1-5
CASSIGVGNQPQHF
>TRBV4-2|TRBJ2-1
CASSQEGVSGGLRRRDEQFF
>TRBV4-1|TRBJ2-3
CASSRTRTDTQYF
>TRBV12-3/TRBV12-4|TRBJ1-1
CASSRRDSGLNTEAFF
>TRBV3-1|TRBJ1-2
CASSPRDPSLGANYGYTF
>TRBV6-2/TRBV6-3|.
CASSYSRDLVIYDKNIQYF
>TRBV12-3/TRBV12-4|TRBJ2-3
CASSMTGGGTDTQYF
>TRBV29-1|TRBJ1-5
CSVGTGGGNQPQHF
>TRBV6-2/TRBV6-3|TRBJ2-1
CASSYRQLSYNEQFF
>TRBV12-3/TRBV12-4|TRBJ2-7
CASSRSGLYEQYF
>TRBV4-3|TRBJ1-2
CASSRDTSGGYTF
>TRBV9|TRBJ2-3
CASSAEEPTDTQYF
>TRBV5-1|TRBJ1-1
CASSLAGRNTEAFF
>TRBV5-5|TRBJ2-7
CASSFYMDPYEQYF
>TRBV10-3|TRBJ1-2
CAISLGLAADYGYTF
>TRBV20-1|.
CSANYRGFTYEQYF
>TRBV5-1|TRBJ1-1
CASSLDKNTGAFF
>TRBV18|TRBJ1-5
CASSLGTPSSNQPQHF
>TRBV6-1|TRBJ2-3
CASSERWGSLSSTDTQYF
>TRBV20-1|TRBJ2-4
CSARVGTGSTKNIQYF
>TRBV7-7|TRBJ2-1
CASSRGLAGDPSYNEQFF
>TRBV20-1|TRBJ2-1
CSARDSQGAQYNEQFF
>TRBV15|.
CATSQGDSYNEQYF
>TRBV7-2|.
CASSLGRLTTSYEQYF
>TRBV10-3|TRBJ1-5
CAISGTGDQPQHF
>TRBV13|TRBJ1-4
CASSSDRLNEKLFF
>TRBV20-1|TRBJ1-2
CSAMRDGYLANYGYTF
>TRBV12-3/TRBV12-4|TRBJ1-1
CASTWGELEAFF
>TRBV5-1|TRBJ1-5
CASSLERTATYSNQPQHF
>TRBV4-1|TRBJ1-2
CASSQAGQRGYTF
>TRBV5-1|TRBJ2-1
CASSLWGTTISYNEQFF
>TRBV20-1|TRBJ2-1
CSARGTGAINNEQFF
>TRBV5-5|TRBJ2-5
CASSRGDGPYNEQYF
>TRBV5-5|TRBJ2-7
CASSFEVSYEQYF